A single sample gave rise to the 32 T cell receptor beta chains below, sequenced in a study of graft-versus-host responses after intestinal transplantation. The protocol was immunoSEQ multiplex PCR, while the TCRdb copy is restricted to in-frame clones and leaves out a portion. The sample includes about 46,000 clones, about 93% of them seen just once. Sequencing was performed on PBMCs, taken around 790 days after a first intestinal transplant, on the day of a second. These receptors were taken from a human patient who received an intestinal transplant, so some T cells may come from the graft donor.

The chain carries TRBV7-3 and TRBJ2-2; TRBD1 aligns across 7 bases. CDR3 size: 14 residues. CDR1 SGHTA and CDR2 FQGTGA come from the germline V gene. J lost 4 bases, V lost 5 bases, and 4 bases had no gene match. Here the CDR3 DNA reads TGTGCCAGCAGCCCGACAGGGACCACCGGGGAGCTGTTTTTT. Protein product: CASSPTGTTGELFF.

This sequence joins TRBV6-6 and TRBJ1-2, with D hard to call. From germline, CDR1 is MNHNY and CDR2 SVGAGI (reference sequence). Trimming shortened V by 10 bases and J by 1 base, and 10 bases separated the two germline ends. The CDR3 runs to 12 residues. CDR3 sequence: CATSRNNYGYTF. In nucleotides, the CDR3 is TGTGCCACTTCCCGAAATAACTATGGCTACACCTTC.

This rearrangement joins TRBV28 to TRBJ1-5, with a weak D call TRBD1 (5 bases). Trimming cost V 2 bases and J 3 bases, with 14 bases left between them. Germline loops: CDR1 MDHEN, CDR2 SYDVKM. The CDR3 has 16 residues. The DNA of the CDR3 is TGTGCCAGCAGTTTAGGGGGAGCTTGGACCAATCAGCCCCAGCATTTT. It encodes CASSLGGAWTNQPQHF.

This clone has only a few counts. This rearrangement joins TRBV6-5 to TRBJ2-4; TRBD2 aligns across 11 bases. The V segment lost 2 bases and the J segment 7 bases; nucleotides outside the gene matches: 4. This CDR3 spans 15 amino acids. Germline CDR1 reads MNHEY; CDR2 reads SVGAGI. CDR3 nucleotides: TGTGCCAGCAGTTACGAAGGGACTAGCGGTAACATTCAGTACTTC. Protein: CASSYEGTSGNIQYF.

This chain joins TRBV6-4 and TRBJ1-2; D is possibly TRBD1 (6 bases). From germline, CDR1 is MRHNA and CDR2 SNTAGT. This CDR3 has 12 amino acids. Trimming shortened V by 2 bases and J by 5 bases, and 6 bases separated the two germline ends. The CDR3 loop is CASSDRGYGYTF. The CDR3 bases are TGTGCCAGCAGTGACAGGGGGTATGGCTACACCTTC.

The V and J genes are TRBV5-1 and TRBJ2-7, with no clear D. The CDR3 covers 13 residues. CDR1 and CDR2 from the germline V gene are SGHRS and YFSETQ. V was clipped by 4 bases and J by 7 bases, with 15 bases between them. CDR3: CASSDPTGFEQYF. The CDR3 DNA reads TGCGCCAGCAGCGATCCTACCGGGTTTGAGCAGTACTTC.

CDR3 region: CASSYQGYGYTF. As DNA, the CDR3 is TGTGCCAGCAGTTACCAGGGGTATGGCTACACCTTC. The V and J genes are TRBV6-6 and TRBJ1-2, with D possibly matching TRBD1 (6 bases). Germline loops: CDR1 MNHNY, CDR2 SVGAGI (reference sequence). Trimming took 2 bases from V and 5 from J, leaving 6 bases between them. There are 12 residues in the CDR3.

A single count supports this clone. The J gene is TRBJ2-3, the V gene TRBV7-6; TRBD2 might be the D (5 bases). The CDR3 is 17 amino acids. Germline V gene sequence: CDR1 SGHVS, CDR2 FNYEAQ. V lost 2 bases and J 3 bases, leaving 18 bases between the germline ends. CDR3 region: CASSLYIRQEETDTQYF. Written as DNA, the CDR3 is TGTGCCAGCAGCTTATACATCCGGCAGGAGGAAACAGATACGCAGTATTTT.

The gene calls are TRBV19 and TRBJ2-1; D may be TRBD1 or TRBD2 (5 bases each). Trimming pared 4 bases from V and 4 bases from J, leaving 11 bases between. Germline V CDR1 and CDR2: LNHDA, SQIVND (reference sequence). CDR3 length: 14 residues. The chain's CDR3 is CASSNSGLYNEQFF. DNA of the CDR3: TGTGCCAGTAGTAATTCGGGGCTGTACAATGAGCAGTTCTTC. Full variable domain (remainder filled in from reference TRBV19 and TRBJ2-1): DGGITQSPKYLFRKEGQNVTLSCEQNLNHDAMYWYRQDPGQGLRLIYYSQIVNDFQKGDIAEGYSVSREKKESFPLTVTSAQKNPTAFYLCASSNSGLYNEQFFGPGTRLTVL.

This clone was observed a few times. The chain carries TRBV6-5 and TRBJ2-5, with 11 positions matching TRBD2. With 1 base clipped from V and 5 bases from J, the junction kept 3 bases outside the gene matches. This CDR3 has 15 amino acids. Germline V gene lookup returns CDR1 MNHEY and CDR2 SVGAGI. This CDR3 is CASSYLTSGSETQYF. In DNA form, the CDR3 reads TGTGCCAGCAGTTACTTAACTAGCGGGAGTGAGACCCAGTACTTC.

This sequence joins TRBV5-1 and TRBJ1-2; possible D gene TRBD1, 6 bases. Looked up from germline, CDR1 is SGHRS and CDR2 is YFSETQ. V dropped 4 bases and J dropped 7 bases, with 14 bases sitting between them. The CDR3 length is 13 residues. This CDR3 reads CASSPRGVAGYTF. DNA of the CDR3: TGCGCCAGCAGCCCCAGGGGAGTCGCTGGCTACACCTTC.

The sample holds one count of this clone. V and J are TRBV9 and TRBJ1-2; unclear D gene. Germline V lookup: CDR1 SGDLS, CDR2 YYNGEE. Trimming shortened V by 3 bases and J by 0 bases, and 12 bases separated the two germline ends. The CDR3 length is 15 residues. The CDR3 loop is CASSASDPTNYGYTF. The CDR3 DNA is TGTGCCAGCAGCGCCTCGGATCCTACTAACTATGGCTACACCTTC.

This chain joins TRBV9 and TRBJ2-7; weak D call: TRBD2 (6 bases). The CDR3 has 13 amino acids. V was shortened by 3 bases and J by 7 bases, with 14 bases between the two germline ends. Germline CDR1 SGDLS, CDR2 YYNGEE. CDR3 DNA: TGTGCCAGCAGCGGTGCTAGCGAGGGTGAGCAGTACTTC. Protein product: CASSGASEGEQYF.

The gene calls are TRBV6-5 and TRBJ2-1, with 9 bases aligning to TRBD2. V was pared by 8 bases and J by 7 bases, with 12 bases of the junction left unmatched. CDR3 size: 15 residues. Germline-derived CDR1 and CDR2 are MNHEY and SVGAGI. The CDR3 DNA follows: TGTGCCAGCCGCCTTAATAGCGGGAGAGAGAATGAGCAGTTCTTC. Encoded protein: CASRLNSGRENEQFF.

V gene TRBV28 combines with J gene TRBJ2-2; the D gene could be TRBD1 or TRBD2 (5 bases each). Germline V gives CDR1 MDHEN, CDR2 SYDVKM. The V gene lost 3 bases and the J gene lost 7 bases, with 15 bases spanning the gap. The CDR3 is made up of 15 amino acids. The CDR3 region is CASSFWGLNGGELFF. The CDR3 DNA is TGTGCCAGCAGTTTCTGGGGGTTGAACGGCGGGGAGCTGTTTTTT.

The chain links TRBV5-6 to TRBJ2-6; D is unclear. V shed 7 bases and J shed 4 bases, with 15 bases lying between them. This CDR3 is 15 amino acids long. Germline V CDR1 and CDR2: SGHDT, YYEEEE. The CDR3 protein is CASFKGRAGANVLTF. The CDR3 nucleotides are TGTGCCAGCTTCAAGGGCCGGGCCGGGGCCAACGTCCTGACTTTC.

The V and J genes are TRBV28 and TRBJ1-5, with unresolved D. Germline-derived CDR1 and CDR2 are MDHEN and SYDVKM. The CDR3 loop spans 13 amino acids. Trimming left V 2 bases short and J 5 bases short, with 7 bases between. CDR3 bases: TGTGCCAGCAGTTTAGGTTGGGATCAGCCCCAGCATTTT. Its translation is CASSLGWDQPQHF.

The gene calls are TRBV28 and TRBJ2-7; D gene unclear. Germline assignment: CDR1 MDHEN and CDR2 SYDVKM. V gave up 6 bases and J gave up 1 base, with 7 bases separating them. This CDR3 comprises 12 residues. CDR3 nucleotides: TGTGCCAGCAGGACACCTTCCTACGAGCAGTACTTC. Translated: CASRTPSYEQYF.

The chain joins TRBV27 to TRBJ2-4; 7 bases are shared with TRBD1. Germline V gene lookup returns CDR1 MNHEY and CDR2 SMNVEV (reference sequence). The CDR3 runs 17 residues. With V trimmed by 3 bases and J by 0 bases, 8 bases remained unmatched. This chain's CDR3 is CASSLAWGQLAKNIQYF. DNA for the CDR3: TGTGCCAGCAGTTTGGCGTGGGGACAGCTAGCCAAAAACATTCAGTACTTC.

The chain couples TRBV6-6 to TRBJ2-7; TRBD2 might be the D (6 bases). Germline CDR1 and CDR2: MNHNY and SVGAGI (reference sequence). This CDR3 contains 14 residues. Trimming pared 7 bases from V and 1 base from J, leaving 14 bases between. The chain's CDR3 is CASTVRDSSYEQYF. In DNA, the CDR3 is TGTGCCAGCACCGTCCGGGACTCTTCCTACGAGCAGTACTTC.

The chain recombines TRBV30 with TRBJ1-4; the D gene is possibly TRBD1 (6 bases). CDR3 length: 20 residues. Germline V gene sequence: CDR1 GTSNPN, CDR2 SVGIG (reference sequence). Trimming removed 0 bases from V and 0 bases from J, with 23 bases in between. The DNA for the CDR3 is TGTGCCTGGAGTGTATTGAGGGGCAGGGGAGGCCTTGCAACTAATGAAAAACTGTTTTTT. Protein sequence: CAWSVLRGRGGLATNEKLFF.

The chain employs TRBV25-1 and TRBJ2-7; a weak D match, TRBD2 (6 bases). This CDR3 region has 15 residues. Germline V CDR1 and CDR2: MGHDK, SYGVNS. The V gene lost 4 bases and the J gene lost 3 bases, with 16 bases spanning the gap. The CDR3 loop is CASSGWGGRGYEQYF. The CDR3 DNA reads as TGTGCCAGCAGTGGGTGGGGAGGTCGGGGCTACGAGCAGTACTTC.

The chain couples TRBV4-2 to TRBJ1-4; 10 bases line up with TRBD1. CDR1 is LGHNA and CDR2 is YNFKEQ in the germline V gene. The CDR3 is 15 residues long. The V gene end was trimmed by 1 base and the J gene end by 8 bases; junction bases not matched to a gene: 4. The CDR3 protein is CASSQVGTGDEKLFF. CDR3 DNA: TGTGCCAGCAGCCAAGTGGGGACAGGGGACGAAAAACTGTTTTTT.

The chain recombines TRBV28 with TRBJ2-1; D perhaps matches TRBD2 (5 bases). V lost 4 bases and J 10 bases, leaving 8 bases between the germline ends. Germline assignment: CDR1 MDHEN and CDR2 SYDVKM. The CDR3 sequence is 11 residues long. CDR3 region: CASSSGMEQFF. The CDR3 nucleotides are TGTGCCAGCAGTTCCGGGATGGAGCAGTTCTTC.

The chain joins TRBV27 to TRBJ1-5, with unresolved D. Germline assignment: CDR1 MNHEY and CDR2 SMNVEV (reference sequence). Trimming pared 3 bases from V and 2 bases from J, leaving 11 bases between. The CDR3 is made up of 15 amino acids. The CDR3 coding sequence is TGTGCCAGCAGTTTGGCGGCCTCAGGCAATCAGCCCCAGCATTTT. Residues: CASSLAASGNQPQHF.

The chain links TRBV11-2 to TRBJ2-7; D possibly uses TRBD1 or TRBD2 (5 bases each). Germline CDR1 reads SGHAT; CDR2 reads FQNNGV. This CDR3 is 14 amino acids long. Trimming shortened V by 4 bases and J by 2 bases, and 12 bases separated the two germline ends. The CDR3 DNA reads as TGTGCCAGCAGCTCTTTCCGGGACGCCTACGAGCAGTACTTC. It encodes CASSSFRDAYEQYF.

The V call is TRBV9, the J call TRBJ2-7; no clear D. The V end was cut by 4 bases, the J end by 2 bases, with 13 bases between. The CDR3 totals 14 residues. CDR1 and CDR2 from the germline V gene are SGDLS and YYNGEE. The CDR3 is CASSFRAATYEQYF. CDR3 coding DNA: TGTGCCAGCAGCTTCCGGGCCGCTACCTACGAGCAGTACTTC.

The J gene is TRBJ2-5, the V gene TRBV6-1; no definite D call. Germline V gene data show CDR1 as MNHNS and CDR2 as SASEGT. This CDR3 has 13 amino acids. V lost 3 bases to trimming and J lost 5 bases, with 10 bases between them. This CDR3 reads CASSDRLGETQYF. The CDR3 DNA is TGTGCCAGCAGTGATCGGTTGGGGGAGACCCAGTACTTC.

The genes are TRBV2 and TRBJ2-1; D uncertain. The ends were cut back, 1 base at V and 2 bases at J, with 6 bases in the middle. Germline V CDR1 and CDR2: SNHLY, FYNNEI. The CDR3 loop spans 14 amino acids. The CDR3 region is CASSEGGPYNEQFF. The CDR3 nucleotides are TGTGCCAGCAGTGAAGGCGGACCCTACAATGAGCAGTTCTTC.

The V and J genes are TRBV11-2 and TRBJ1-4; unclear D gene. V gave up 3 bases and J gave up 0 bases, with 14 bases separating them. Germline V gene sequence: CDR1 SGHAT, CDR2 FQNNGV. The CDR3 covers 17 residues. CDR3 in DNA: TGTGCCAGCAGCTTGAGGGTTACTAGGGCAACTAATGAAAAACTGTTTTTT. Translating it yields CASSLRVTRATNEKLFF.

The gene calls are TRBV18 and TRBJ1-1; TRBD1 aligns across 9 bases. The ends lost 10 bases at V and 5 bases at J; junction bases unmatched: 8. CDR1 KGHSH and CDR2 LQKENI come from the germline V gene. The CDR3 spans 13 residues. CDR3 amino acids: CATAGQGGTEAFF. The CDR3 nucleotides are TGTGCCACCGCGGGACAGGGAGGTACTGAAGCTTTCTTT.

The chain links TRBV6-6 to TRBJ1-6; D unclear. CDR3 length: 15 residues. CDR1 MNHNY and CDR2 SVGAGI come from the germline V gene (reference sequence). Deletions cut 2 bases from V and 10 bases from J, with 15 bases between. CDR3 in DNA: TGTGCCAGCAGTTACGGCGGCGGGGTGGAATCACCCCTCCACTTT. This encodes CASSYGGGVESPLHF.